The T cell receptor (beta chain) described here comes from a study of blood T cell repertoires in COVID-19. The protocol was immunoSEQ multiplex PCR, while the TCRdb copy is restricted to in-frame clones and leaves out a portion. The data hold a few hundred thousand clones, with around 91% observed a single time. V was shortened by 6 bases and J by 0 bases, with 17 bases between the two germline ends. In germline, CDR1 is SGHVS, CDR2 FNYEAQ. The CDR3 is made up of 16 amino acids. The source of this sequence is a woman aged 55-75 years with acute or convalescent COVID-19. Sequenced material: peripheral blood. This chain links TRBV7-6 with TRBJ1-1, with D tentatively TRBD1 (5 bases). The CDR3 DNA is TGTGCCAGCAGTATGTCGGGCGGGGGGATGAACACTGAAGCTTTCTTT. Protein: CASSMSGGGMNTEAFF.